This T cell receptor (beta chain) stems from a study of Ad26.COV2.S vaccination and SARS-CoV-2 variants. Study background: Dosing was one shot or two shots 56 days apart.

The assay was immunoSEQ multiplex PCR, and TCRdb's table has in-frame clones only and misses some. This table holds about 680,000 clones, more than 80% found once. Treatment: over 15 received Ad26.COV2.S at low or high dose, single or two shots; a few received placebo; per-sample allocation not given. Sampling occurred on day 63 after the first vaccine or placebo injection. Germline assignment: CDR1 SNHLY and CDR2 FYNNEI. V was clipped by 1 base and J by 7 bases, with 11 bases between them. The CDR3 length is 14 residues. This rearrangement joins TRBV2 to TRBJ1-5; D not certain. This receptor was obtained from a person aged 18-65 years who received the Ad26.COV2.S COVID-19 vaccine or a placebo. The source material was peripheral blood, sampled in a trial of Ad26.COV2.S vaccine versus placebo. CDR3 DNA: TGTGCCAGCAGTGAAGGTCGAGGGAAACAGCCCCAGCATTTT. Translated, it gives CASSEGRGKQPQHF. The full variable domain, completed using reference TRBV2 and TRBJ1-5, is EPEVTQTPSHQVTQMGQEVILRCVPISNHLYFYWYRQILGQKVEFLVSFYNNEISEKSEIFDDQFSVERPDGSNFTLKIRSTKLEDSAMYFCASSEGRGKQPQHFGDGTRLSIL.